This TCR beta chain appears in the sequencing data of a study of CD8+ T cells in alopecia areata. On the study more broadly: Female C3H/HeJ mice aged roughly 6-11 weeks received skin from spontaneously alopecic C3H/HeJ graft donors aged about 6-12 months.

Using CD4, CD8alpha, NKG2D, NKG2ACE and other markers, pooled cutaneous lymph node cells were sorted. Trimming cost V 3 bases and J 0 bases, with 6 bases left between them. Per the germline V gene, CDR1 is FNHDT and CDR2 is SITEND (reference sequence). The CDR3 consists of 14 residues. Overall study results and limits: Normal scalp had lower clonality than lesional scalp, with alopecia totalis/universalis lesions showing this most strongly.

This clone was seen repeatedly, ten times or more. Antigen specificity is unknown. Germline and genes here are mouse. The CDR3 extends 4 residues past the end of the read, so its final part is completed from the germline J gene. RNA extraction and reverse transcription yielded cDNA as sequencing template. Assay: immunoSEQ multiplex PCR; the TCRdb copy retains only in-frame clones and omits some. Altogether around 20,000 clones were found in the sample, and no singletons occur. The chain recombines TRBV19 with TRBJ1-4, with unresolved D. The sample taken for sequencing was CD8+ T cells sorted from a lymph node. The receptor comes from a C3H/HeJ mouse with alopecia areata. Mouse strain MHC haplotype: H2-k. The sequenced part of the CDR3 DNA is TGTGCCAGCAGTAACATCATTTCCAACGAA. It translates to CASSNIISNE. The whole CDR3 sequence is CASSNIISNERLFF.